These T cell receptor beta chains were read from a single sample in a study of cytomegalovirus exposure and HLA in healthy donors. Sequencing was performed with immunoSEQ multiplex PCR; in TCRdb, only in-frame clones are kept and a portion is missing. The profile shows 150,000 to 200,000 clones, approximately 80% of them singletons. Sequenced sample: PBMCs. These receptors originate from a male donor in good health and CMV-seronegative. Both conserved end residues are part of each CDR3. Not all rows give a size; the values are once, few, many and, for expanded clones, a class.

clone_size v_call cdr3_aa
- TRBV7-2 CASSSSGQGAYEQYF
- TRBV4-1 CASSQDLQGLTGELFF
- TRBV7-3 CASNSGLARTTWQFF
- TRBV9 CASNQKYNSPLHF
- TRBV21-1 CASSLLLTTGRAYEQYF
- TRBV6-6 CASTPRQGIEQYF
- TRBV19 CASSMDSGLTGELFF
few TRBV6-1 CASSEQGGQNYGYTF
- TRBV7-9 CASSAPPSYEQYF
- TRBV7-9 CASSLNTRGYTF
- TRBV7-2 CASSGLAGPGELFF
- TRBV19 CASSSGVGSEQYF
- TRBV5-1 CASSSRGQGETQYF
- TRBV7-3 CASSPTGPNTEAFF
- TRBV13 CASSLTGVRTGELFF
few TRBV6-5 CASSSPGTGGYEQYF
- TRBV5-1 CASSLAGTQNYGYTF
- TRBV15 CATSRGELNEKLFF
- TRBV7-2 CASSFWTGNGNEQFF
- TRBV6-5 CASRMGGGNGYTF
few TRBV13 CASSLGQGNTEAFF
- TRBV7-9 CASSSSAGTYEQYF
- TRBV9 CASSVVAGGTYEQYF
- TRBV10-3 CAISEGYQGNGYTF
few TRBV19 CASRAGTGSHTQYF
- TRBV7-9 CASSLGGWETQYF
- TRBV25-1 CASTGQTRRGTEAFF
- TRBV19 CASSPSRGPSSGNTIYF
- TRBV5-4 CASSIHRGLAGVREQFF
- TRBV5-4 CASSLAEGANEQFF
- TRBV5-6 CASSSGLNTEAFF
few TRBV7-3 CASSGYTGAVVNEQFF
- TRBV14 CASKSSGFTGELFF
- TRBV10-3 CAISALPGGSGANVLTF
- TRBV5-4 CASSRDRDQPQHF
- TRBV5-8 CASSDPEQGRIYGYTF
few TRBV28 CASSQVGVTEAFF
- TRBV28 CASSTDRVVETQYF
once TRBV5-6 CASSVGAAGGGREQFF
- TRBV28 CASNMVGRETGELFF
few TRBV7-3 CASSESANTGELFF